This T cell receptor beta chain was retrieved from a study of blood T cell repertoires in COVID-19. Overall study context: The United States, Italy and Spain were the sources of the acute and convalescent COVID-19 samples. In each case, the material was cDNA or gDNA derived from T cells, B-cell-depleted T cells, or PBMCs.

Source study methods: Nucleated cell counts were estimated from reference gene primer amplification. Assay used: immunoSEQ multiplex PCR; TCRdb lists only in-frame clones, some missing. D and trimming come from the DNA, and the V and J calls and clone size come from that table. This repertoire shows 15,000 to 25,000 clones, roughly 84% found once; its top ten account for roughly 30%. The germline V gene has CDR1 KGHDR and CDR2 SFDVKD. Trimming removed 2 bases from V and 2 bases from J; junction bases left unmatched: 10. The CDR3 is 19 amino acids. The J gene is TRBJ2-1, the V gene TRBV24-1, with 11 bases that match TRBD2. The sample was peripheral blood. This receptor was identified in a human donor with active COVID-19. The donor label of this sample is uncertain. The CDR3: CATSDSGGLADSAYNEQFF. In nucleotides, the CDR3 is TGTGCCACCAGTGATTCAGGGGGACTAGCGGATTCAGCCTACAATGAGCAGTTCTTC.